This T cell receptor (beta chain) was found in a study of T-cell memory formation after mild COVID-19. Study-wide points: Cross-reactive memory seemingly joined, as some responding clones were found in pre-infection memory. For contracting clones, CD4+ ones sat mainly in CM and EM, CD8+ in EMRA.

TCR alpha and TCR beta cDNA libraries with sample barcodes and UMIs came from 5'RACE using constant-segment primers. TCRdb reprocessed the 5' RACE reads via MiXCR and lists one record per CDR3 protein. The data show about 430,000 distinct CDR3 sequences, roughly 24% seen once. This clonotype turned up a few times. Its antigen remains unidentified. Trimming removed 3 bases from V and 6 bases from J; junction bases left unmatched: 4. The CDR3 has 13 residues. CDR1 is LNHNV, CDR2 YYDKDF, per germline (reference sequence). The receptor was derived from an adult woman who had mild COVID-19 (a few samples of this study predate the infection). Cell type and time point are not known. The chain links TRBV15 to TRBJ2-7; 8 bases align to TRBD2. Sequencing used PBMCs or a T cell subset sorted from them (not recorded which). In DNA, the CDR3 is TGTGCCACCAGCAGCGGGAGGGCCGGCGAGCAGTACTTC. Encoded protein: CATSSGRAGEQYF.